Below, one T cell receptor (beta chain) is given with its context. Its antigen is still unknown. The assay used deep level. Method: immunoSEQ multiplex PCR; TCRdb's copy keeps in-frame clones and lacks some. There are some 2,000,000 clones in the sample; over 85% occur only once, and 0.1% to 0.15% lies in the top ten. These data are taken from a study of shared clonotypes between healthy human individuals. Findings and caveats of the study: Larger estimated richness was generally recorded for naive subsets relative to memory subsets.

The study drew its donors from healthy HIV-negative adults without recent acute infections or vaccinations. Sequencing was performed on naive CD4+ T cells sorted from blood. Subset described: CD45RA+ positively selected. This sequence originates from a man younger than 35 in good health.

In DNA, the CDR3 is TGTGCCAGCAGTTTAGGGGGTAGCGGGGTACTCCAAGAGACCCAGTACTTC. As protein: CASSLGGSGVLQETQYF. The chain couples TRBV27 to TRBJ2-5, with 8 bases fitting TRBD2. V lost 2 bases, J lost 1 base, and 9 bases stayed unmatched. The CDR3 runs to 17 residues. Germline CDR1 and CDR2: MNHEY and SMNVEV (reference sequence).